This paragraph reports one T cell receptor beta chain. As yet, its antigen is unknown. This record belongs to a study of T cell responses to AZD1222 COVID-19 vaccine. Study-wide results and limits: Two AZD1222 doses significantly raised spike-specific TCR breadth and depth over controls. Mostly white British, mostly female donors; authors suggested clonal diversity may be underestimated. Nearly half of unique spike-specific TCRs reportedly avoided B.1.351 and B.1.1.7 mutated regions.

CDR1 MNHEY and CDR2 SVGAGI come from the germline V gene. V dropped 6 bases and J dropped 4; count of bases not matched to a gene: 5. The CDR3 totals 13 residues. Only in-frame clones appear in the TCRdb table, and some are missing; sequencing was by immunoSEQ multiplex PCR. The data hold 140,000 to 150,000 clones, with roughly 90% observed a single time. V is TRBV6-5 and J is TRBJ1-2, with 7 bases aligning to TRBD1. The receptor comes from an adult in good health. Sequences were derived from peripheral blood, sampled on day 0 of AZD1222 vaccination. The CDR3 protein is CASRPTGIYGYTF. CDR3 bases: TGTGCCAGCAGACCGACAGGGATCTATGGCTACACCTTC.